Sequencing of this T cell receptor beta chain was carried out in a study of a mutant IDH1 vaccine in newly diagnosed glioma. Study outcomes and limitations: No link was apparently found between pseudoprogression and changes in top peripheral T cell clonotypes.

Profiled with immunoSEQ multiplex PCR; TCRdb holds only in-frame clones, not every one. The sample carries about 74,000 clones, more than 85% recorded once. Noted time point: week 35, safety follow-up. With topical imiquimod, each dose of the vaccine consisted of 300 ug of mutant IDH1 20-mer peptide. The vaccination schedule gave patients eight doses in weeks 1, 3, 5, 7, 11, 15, 19 and 23. There were new WHO grade 3 or 4 astrocytomas in the donors, and these were IDH1-mutant and ATRX-lost. With regard to this clone: Its specificity is unknown.

This CDR3 contains 15 residues. Germline V lookup: CDR1 MNHEY, CDR2 SVGAGI. Trimming stripped 4 bases from V and 5 bases from J, with 18 bases between. This TCR came from a man aged 25 to 45 with glioma. The chain couples TRBV6-5 to TRBJ2-7, with D tentatively TRBD2 (6 bases). This specimen consisted of PBMCs, obtained from a glioma patient whose treatment included an IDH1 peptide vaccine. The CDR3 spells CASSLGRRFLHEQYF. DNA for the CDR3: TGTGCCAGCAGTTTGGGGAGGCGGTTTCTCCACGAGCAGTACTTC.